This T cell receptor (beta chain) was sequenced for a study of vaccination effects on CD4 cells after COVID-19. Study observations and caveats: Early post-infection timepoints were missing from the study, which also had few convalescent patients. Convalescents' post-vaccine spike-reactive clones were mainly new, vaccine-induced.

In germline, CDR1 is MNHEY, CDR2 SVGEGT. The CDR3 consists of 17 residues. After removal of 4 bases from V and 3 bases from J, the junction contained 13 bases not matched to a gene. About this clone itself: Its antigen is as yet unknown.

In the ViraFEST assay, antigen-specific CD4+ clonotypes were identified by expansion after peptide-pool stimulation. Culture proceeded for 9 to 11 days, and CD4+ T cells were then isolated. Documented for the person is a PCR-confirmed SARS-CoV-2 infection occurring between March and December 2020. Days 3 and 7 were when half the medium was replaced with IL-2 medium. The protocol was immunoSEQ multiplex PCR, while the TCRdb copy is restricted to in-frame clones and leaves out a portion. Altogether about 27,000 clones are present, about 84% being singletons, with the ten largest covering about 16%. The genes are TRBV6-2 or TRBV6-3 and TRBJ2-7; TRBD1 agrees at 9 bases. The clonotype originates from a human donor who had a prior SARS-CoV-2 infection. The sequencing here drew on CD4+ T cells from PBMCs cultured with HCoV-NL63 spike peptides, taken before COVID-19 vaccination. In DNA form, the CDR3 reads TGTGCCAGCAGTTTCCGGGACAGGGTTGGAACCGACTACGAGCAGTACTTC. Its protein product is CASSFRDRVGTDYEQYF.